The TCR beta chain described here comes from a study of blood T cell repertoires in COVID-19. The protocol was immunoSEQ multiplex PCR, while the TCRdb copy is restricted to in-frame clones and leaves out a portion. The repertoire holds 250,000 to 300,000 clones, with roughly 90% as singletons. The CDR3 covers 16 residues. The V end was cut by 4 bases, the J end by 3 bases, with 16 bases between. Germline V gives CDR1 SGHNT, CDR2 YYREEE (reference sequence). Cohort 3 recovered donors had two negative PCRs, clearance, or symptom resolution. The clonotype comes from a woman aged 60-70 years who had recovered from COVID-19. The sequenced sample was PBMCs or T cells enriched from blood (not recorded which). This chain uses TRBV5-4 with TRBJ1-4, with D possibly matching TRBD1 (6 bases). The CDR3 reads CASSKTGNGANEKLFF. CDR3 DNA sequence: TGTGCCAGCAGCAAGACAGGAAACGGGGCTAATGAAAAACTGTTTTTT.